These 3 T cell receptor beta chains originate from one sample sequenced in a study of cytomegalovirus exposure and HLA in healthy donors. Use of 60 Vbeta and 13 Jbeta primers characterized the PCR. Some clones are missing from TCRdb's copy, which holds only in-frame ones; the method was immunoSEQ multiplex PCR. The repertoire table contains about 200,000 clones. Material for sequencing was PBMCs. The receptor set was obtained from a girl aged 2-10 years in good health and CMV-seropositive.

The chain joins TRBV6-1 to TRBJ1-1; TRBD1 matches at 9 bases. Per the germline V gene, CDR1 is MNHNS and CDR2 is SASEGT. The CDR3 totals 15 residues. The V segment lost 8 bases and the J segment 11 bases; nucleotides outside the gene matches: 18. The CDR3 nucleotides read TGTGCCAGCCACCTTGCGGGACAGGGTGCCACGGGGGCTTTCTTT. Translated, it gives CASHLAGQGATGAFF.

This chain's CDR3 is CASSLPGQGVGELFF. CDR3 nucleotide sequence: TGTGCCAGCAGTCTACCCGGACAGGGGGTCGGGGAGCTGTTTTTT. This sequence joins TRBV27 and TRBJ2-2, with 10 bases matching TRBD1. Trimming at V came to 5 bases and at J to 7 bases, leaving 7 bases not matched to a gene. Germline lookup yields CDR1 MNHEY and CDR2 SMNVEV (reference sequence). The CDR3 covers 15 residues.

The V and J genes are TRBV19 and TRBJ1-2, with TRBD1 as a possible D gene (6 bases). V gave up 7 bases and J gave up 4 bases, with 16 bases separating them. From germline, CDR1 is LNHDA and CDR2 SQIVND (reference sequence). The CDR3 runs to 14 residues. The CDR3 sequence is CASKGGGEGYGYTF. CDR3 bases: TGTGCCAGTAAGGGGGGGGGCGAAGGCTATGGCTACACCTTC.